The source of this T cell receptor (beta chain) is a study of T cell responses to AZD1222 COVID-19 vaccine. Regarding the study as a whole: Clonal diversity may have been underestimated in mostly white British donors.

The assay was immunoSEQ multiplex PCR, and TCRdb's table has in-frame clones only and misses some. The sample records about 92,000 clones, roughly 88% being singletons. This CDR3 contains 15 residues. CDR1 is SGHRS and CDR2 is YFSETQ in the germline V gene. Trimming shortened V by 0 bases and J by 4 bases, and 13 bases separated the two germline ends. Notes on this clone: The antigen is unknown.

This receptor was taken from an adult in good health. The sequencing used peripheral blood, collected on day 0 of MenACWY control vaccination. The chain is built from TRBV5-1 and TRBJ1-1, with D unresolved. CDR3 DNA: TGCGCCAGCAGCTTGGGCACAGCTTGGGGCACTGAAGCTTTCTTT. This encodes CASSLGTAWGTEAFF.